The next 31 T cell receptor beta chains were all read from a single sample in a study of post-analysis software for immune sequencing data (dated by TCRdb to about 2015). Overall results and qualifications from the work: Patients showed significantly higher frequencies than controls for about 5 TRBV segments, among them TRBV5-6, TRBV5-1 and TRBV20-1.

No cognate antigen is known for these TCRs. Library generation was performed with PCR. Sequencing instrument: Illumina HiSeq 2500. To reduce PCR and sequencing biases, unique molecular identifiers were incorporated into the TCR beta cDNA libraries. Using fastp trimming at Q25 and MiXCR clonotype assembly, TCRdb reanalyzed the public sequencing data and kept in-frame beta chains. Rows merge per CDR3 protein into single entries with the most common DNA and genes. The sample includes about 540,000 distinct CDR3 sequences, with 34% observed a single time. The ten largest clones capture under 7% of the sample. Input material: blood. Every receptor here comes from a girl aged 2-17 years with multiple sclerosis.

This clonotype has a handful of counts. The chain uses TRBV28 and TRBJ1-2; TRBD1 matches 8 bases. This CDR3 comprises 14 residues. Germline assignment: CDR1 MDHEN and CDR2 SYDVKM. V lost 3 bases and J lost 7; bases outside the gene matches: 7. CDR3 region: CASSLEQGGVGYTF. The DNA for the CDR3 is TGTGCCAGCAGTTTGGAACAGGGGGGAGTTGGCTACACCTTC.

The chain recombines TRBV5-1 with TRBJ1-2; 8 positions agree with TRBD1. The CDR3 has 14 amino acids. Germline loops: CDR1 SGHRS, CDR2 YFSETQ. Trimming at V came to 2 bases and at J to 2 bases, leaving 2 bases not matched to a gene. The CDR3 coding sequence is TGCGCCAGCAGCTTCACAGGGGGGAACTATGGCTACACCTTC. It codes for CASSFTGGNYGYTF.

The genes are TRBV5-1 and TRBJ2-3; D might be TRBD2 (5 bases). The CDR3 totals 16 residues. The V gene's germline CDR1 is SGHRS and CDR2 YFSETQ. Trimming removed 3 bases at V and 6 bases at J, with 20 bases between. In DNA, the CDR3 is TGCGCCAGCAGCTCGGGATTAGTGACTTCGGGGGATACGCAGTATTTT. It is translated as CASSSGLVTSGDTQYF.

This chain connects TRBV5-1 to TRBJ2-6; no clear D. Trimming pared 7 bases from V and 0 bases from J, leaving 5 bases between. The CDR3 totals 13 residues. Germline lookup yields CDR1 SGHRS and CDR2 YFSETQ. CDR3 loop: CASWGSGANVLTF. The CDR3 coding sequence is TGCGCCAGCTGGGGCTCTGGGGCCAACGTCCTGACTTTC.

This clonotype occurred a few times. The J gene is TRBJ1-1, the V gene TRBV7-3; TRBD1 matches at 7 bases. CDR3 length: 14 amino acids. V shed 6 bases, J shed 1 base, and the junction held 5 bases outside the gene matches. Looked up from germline, CDR1 is SGHTA and CDR2 is FQGTGA. The CDR3 region is CASRPDRANTEAFF. The CDR3 DNA sequence: TGTGCCAGCAGACCCGACAGGGCGAACACTGAAGCTTTCTTT.

This chain joins TRBV6-5 and TRBJ1-6; D gene unclear. V gave up 7 bases and J gave up 9 bases, with 13 bases separating them. Germline-derived CDR1 and CDR2 are MNHEY and SVGAGI. There are 13 residues in the CDR3. CDR3 in amino acids: CASTREGSSPLHF. CDR3 coding DNA: TGTGCCAGCACCCGTGAGGGAAGTTCACCCCTCCACTTT.

The rearrangement links TRBV2 to TRBJ2-2; unclear D gene. V lost 10 bases and J 0 bases, leaving 12 bases between the germline ends. This CDR3 has 14 residues. The germline V gene has CDR1 SNHLY and CDR2 FYNNEI. CDR3 DNA sequence: TGTGCCACCGGGCCCTCGACGAACACCGGGGAGCTGTTTTTT. Encoded protein: CATGPSTNTGELFF.

The chain joins TRBV15 to TRBJ2-2; no clear D. The CDR3 is 13 residues long. Trimming took 0 bases from V and 6 from J, leaving 5 bases between them. The germline V gene has CDR1 LNHNV and CDR2 YYDKDF (reference sequence). CDR3 amino acids: CATSRDQPGELFF. The DNA of the CDR3 is TGTGCCACCAGCAGAGATCAGCCCGGGGAGCTGTTTTTT.

The V gene is TRBV10-3, the J gene TRBJ2-5; tentative D call: TRBD1 (5 bases). CDR1 and CDR2 (germline): ENHRY, SYGVKD. The V end was cut by 0 bases, the J end by 5 bases, with 13 bases between. This CDR3 is built from 15 residues. As DNA, the CDR3 is TGTGCCATCAGTGAGTCGACCCAGGGAAGGGAGACCCAGTACTTC. It encodes CAISESTQGRETQYF.

CDR3 loop: CSARGERAGATDTQYF. CDR3 DNA sequence: TGCAGTGCTAGAGGAGAACGAGCGGGTGCGACAGATACGCAGTATTTT. The V and J genes are TRBV20-1 and TRBJ2-3; a weak D match, TRBD2 (6 bases). The CDR3 totals 16 residues. V was trimmed by 1 base and J by 3 bases, leaving 17 bases between them. Per the germline V gene, CDR1 is DFQATT and CDR2 is SNEGSKA (reference sequence).

The chain uses TRBV10-3 and TRBJ1-1; maybe TRBD1 (6 bases). The CDR3 spans 15 residues. Germline V gene lookup returns CDR1 ENHRY and CDR2 SYGVKD. V lost 4 bases to trimming and J lost 4 bases, with 16 bases between them. CDR3 sequence (DNA): TGTGCCATCAGTGCAGGGGCCGGATCGAGCACTGAAGCTTTCTTT. Translated: CAISAGAGSSTEAFF.

V and J are TRBV7-9 and TRBJ2-7, with D perhaps matching TRBD1 or TRBD2 (7 bases each). Per the germline V gene, CDR1 is SEHNR and CDR2 is FQNEAQ (reference sequence). The CDR3 has 14 residues. V gave up 6 bases and J gave up 0 bases, with 12 bases separating them. The CDR3 coding sequence is TGTGCCAGCAGTTCAGGGGGGGCCTCCTACGAGCAGTACTTC. Amino acid sequence: CASSSGGASYEQYF.

V gene TRBV5-1 combines with J gene TRBJ2-1; D might be TRBD1 or TRBD2, each matching 6 bases. V dropped 4 bases and J dropped 6 bases, with 17 bases sitting between them. CDR1 SGHRS and CDR2 YFSETQ come from the germline V gene. The CDR3 loop spans 15 amino acids. This CDR3 is CASSTDRGRGNEQFF. For the CDR3, the DNA is TGCGCCAGCAGCACGGACAGAGGGCGGGGCAATGAGCAGTTCTTC.

The rearrangement links TRBV5-1 to TRBJ2-5, with a weak D call TRBD2 (5 bases). V was clipped by 6 bases and J by 4 bases, with 13 bases between them. The CDR3 is made up of 13 amino acids. Germline V CDR1 and CDR2: SGHRS, YFSETQ. Here the CDR3 DNA reads TGCGCCAGCACTAAGGTAGAGGGAGAGACCCAGTACTTC. Translating gives CASTKVEGETQYF.

A remark on this clonotype: Likely a read error: the CDR3 ends without its conserved phenylalanine or tryptophan. V gene TRBV5-1 combines with J gene TRBJ2-6; a possible D gene is TRBD1 (6 bases). In germline, CDR1 is SGHRS, CDR2 YFSETQ. V was cut by 2 bases and J by 0 bases, with 15 bases left in between. This CDR3 is 18 amino acids long. The CDR3 loop is CASSFFRQGSSGANVLTC. In DNA form, the CDR3 reads TGCGCCAGCAGCTTTTTCCGCCAGGGGAGCTCTGGGGCCAACGTCCTGACTTGC.

This clonotype was detected only a few times. J is TRBJ2-7 and V is TRBV20-1, with 7 bases that match TRBD2. The CDR3 has 16 amino acids. Trimming cost V 3 bases and J 6 bases; bases outside gene matches: 17. Per germline, CDR1 DFQATT and CDR2 SNEGSKA (reference sequence). The DNA for the CDR3 is TGCAGTGCTAGCCAGGAGCGGCCGGGGGGAGATGGCGAGCAGTACTTC. Encoded protein: CSASQERPGGDGEQYF.

The sample holds a few counts of this clonotype. V gene TRBV20-1 combines with J gene TRBJ2-3, with D maybe TRBD2 (6 bases). V gave up 3 bases and J gave up 2 bases, with 15 bases separating them. CDR1 is DFQATT, CDR2 SNEGSKA, per germline (reference sequence). CDR3 length equals 15 residues. Here the CDR3 DNA reads TGCAGTGCTAGGTCCCGCGGGGAGTACACAGATACGCAGTATTTT. It yields the protein CSARSRGEYTDTQYF.

V usage is TRBV18 and J usage is TRBJ2-1; D gene ambiguous. The CDR3 length is 15 residues. The V gene lost 3 bases and the J gene lost 2 bases, with 11 bases spanning the gap. Germline lookup yields CDR1 KGHSH and CDR2 LQKENI. Written as DNA, the CDR3 is TGTGCCAGCTCACCCACGCAAACCCCCTACAATGAGCAGTTCTTC. This sequence encodes CASSPTQTPYNEQFF.

The chain combines TRBV4-1 with TRBJ1-2, with TRBD1 matching over 10 bases. Germline V CDR1 and CDR2: MGHRA, YSYEKL. After removal of 1 base from V and 5 bases from J, the junction contained 10 bases not matched to a gene. The CDR3 is 17 amino acids. CDR3 bases: TGCGCCAGCAGCCAAGGGGACAGGGGTCCAAAACCTTATGGCTACACCTTC. This sequence encodes CASSQGDRGPKPYGYTF.

The genes are TRBV29-1 and TRBJ2-5; no clear D gene. CDR1 SQVTM and CDR2 ANQGSEA come from the germline V gene. This CDR3 is 14 amino acids long. V lost 6 bases to trimming and J lost 4 bases, with 18 bases between them. CDR3 nucleotides: TGCAGCGTCGCTAGGGTGACCGGACGAGAGACCCAGTACTTC. Translated, it gives CSVARVTGRETQYF.

This clonotype was observed a handful of times. CDR3 DNA: TGTGCCAGCAGCCTAGGGACAGGTGGAACGGGGTACGAGCAGTACTTC. It is translated as CASSLGTGGTGYEQYF. The chain couples TRBV4-2 to TRBJ2-7; 8 nucleotides align to TRBD1. The CDR3 extends over 16 amino acids. The ends lost 4 bases at V and 4 bases at J; junction bases unmatched: 12. Germline V gene data show CDR1 as LGHNA and CDR2 as YNFKEQ.

This clonotype was seen ten or more times. The rearrangement uses TRBV12-3 or TRBV12-4 and TRBJ1-2; no definite D call. V lost 4 bases, J lost 2 bases, and 14 bases lay in between. This CDR3 is 15 amino acids long. The CDR3 region is CASSYLSSSNYGYTF. As DNA, the CDR3 is TGTGCCAGCAGTTACCTTTCTTCCAGCAACTATGGCTACACCTTC.

V and J are TRBV5-1 and TRBJ2-3, with D possibly TRBD2 on 5 matching bases. The CDR3 spans 15 residues. Per the germline V gene, CDR1 is SGHRS and CDR2 is YFSETQ. The V and J ends lost 0 bases and 4 bases respectively, with 12 bases between them. This CDR3 is CASSLGDPSSDTQYF. CDR3 DNA: TGCGCCAGCAGCTTGGGGGATCCTAGCTCAGATACGCAGTATTTT. The full variable domain, completed using reference TRBV5-1 and TRBJ2-3, is KAGVTQTPRYLIKTRGQQVTLSCSPISGHRSVSWYQQTPGQGLQFLFEYFSETQRNKGNFPGRFSGRQFSNSRSEMNVSTLELGDSALYLCASSLGDPSSDTQYFGPGTRLTVL.

The V and J genes are TRBV5-1 and TRBJ1-6; D is uncertain. Germline V gene lookup returns CDR1 SGHRS and CDR2 YFSETQ. The CDR3 has 16 amino acids. V dropped 4 bases and J dropped 0 bases, with 11 bases sitting between them. The DNA for the CDR3 is TGCGCCAGCAGCACTGGACGGAGCTCCTATAATTCACCCCTCCACTTT. This encodes CASSTGRSSYNSPLHF.

The J gene is TRBJ2-5, the V gene TRBV2; D is perhaps TRBD1 or TRBD2 (5 bases each). Trimming pared 5 bases from V and 5 bases from J, leaving 15 bases between. Germline values: CDR1 SNHLY, CDR2 FYNNEI. This CDR3 is built from 14 residues. CDR3 residues: CASSPRTWGETQYF. In DNA, the CDR3 is TGTGCCAGCAGTCCTAGGACCTGGGGGGAGACCCAGTACTTC.

This clonotype was seen only a few times. The chain links TRBV29-1 to TRBJ2-1, with D uncertain. Looked up from germline, CDR1 is SQVTM and CDR2 is ANQGSEA. The CDR3 sequence is 16 residues long. Between the trimmed V and J ends, which lost 4 bases and 0 bases, there was a span of 16 bases. The CDR3, as DNA: TGCAGCGTTGTTTTAGGGCGGTTTCGCTCCTACAATGAGCAGTTCTTC. Protein product: CSVVLGRFRSYNEQFF.

This clonotype was recorded at least ten times. This chain uses TRBV10-3 with TRBJ2-5, with no clear D. Germline CDR1 ENHRY, CDR2 SYGVKD. V lost 3 bases to trimming and J lost 0 bases, with 5 bases between them. This CDR3 has 13 amino acids. The CDR3 is CAISDGYQETQYF. The CDR3 DNA reads as TGTGCCATCAGTGACGGCTACCAAGAGACCCAGTACTTC.

V gene TRBV10-3 combines with J gene TRBJ2-7; D perhaps matches TRBD1 (5 bases). This CDR3 comprises 13 residues. Trimming pared 5 bases from V and 3 bases from J, leaving 11 bases between. Germline CDR1 ENHRY, CDR2 SYGVKD. Here the CDR3 reads CAISKQVFYEQYF. CDR3 bases: TGTGCCATCAGTAAACAGGTATTCTACGAGCAGTACTTC.

This clonotype was counted only a few times. The rearrangement joins TRBV5-1 to TRBJ2-1, with 8 bases aligning to TRBD1. Germline trimming cut 4 bases from V and 6 bases from J; bases unmatched to any gene: 9. The CDR3 is made up of 15 amino acids. The V gene's germline CDR1 is SGHRS and CDR2 YFSETQ. The CDR3 region is CASSQDRGPFNEQFF. CDR3 coding DNA: TGCGCCAGCAGCCAAGACAGGGGTCCGTTCAATGAGCAGTTCTTC.

This clonotype was recorded at least ten times. This sequence joins TRBV7-2 and TRBJ2-3; either TRBD1 or TRBD2 may supply D (5 bases each). The CDR3 is 15 residues long. V was shortened by 3 bases and J by 0 bases, with 10 bases between the two germline ends. Germline CDR1 SGHTA, CDR2 FQGNSA. In DNA form, the CDR3 reads TGTGCCAGCAGCTTTCGGGGCAGGAGCACAGATACGCAGTATTTT. Its protein is CASSFRGRSTDTQYF. Full variable domain (rest looked up from reference TRBV7-2 and TRBJ2-3): GAGVSQSPSNKVTEKGKDVELRCDPISGHTALYWYRQSLGQGLEFLIYFQGNSAPDKSGLPSDRFSAERTGGSVSTLTIQRTQQEDSAVYLCASSFRGRSTDTQYFGPGTRLTVL.

The sample holds a few counts of this clonotype. The rearrangement joins TRBV10-3 to TRBJ1-2, with D possibly being TRBD1 (6 bases). Per the germline V gene, CDR1 is ENHRY and CDR2 is SYGVKD. Trimming removed 0 bases at V and 5 bases at J, with 7 bases between. This CDR3 is built from 13 residues. The DNA for the CDR3 is TGTGCCATCAGTGAGTCGCAGGGGTATGGCTACACCTTC. Translated, it gives CAISESQGYGYTF.